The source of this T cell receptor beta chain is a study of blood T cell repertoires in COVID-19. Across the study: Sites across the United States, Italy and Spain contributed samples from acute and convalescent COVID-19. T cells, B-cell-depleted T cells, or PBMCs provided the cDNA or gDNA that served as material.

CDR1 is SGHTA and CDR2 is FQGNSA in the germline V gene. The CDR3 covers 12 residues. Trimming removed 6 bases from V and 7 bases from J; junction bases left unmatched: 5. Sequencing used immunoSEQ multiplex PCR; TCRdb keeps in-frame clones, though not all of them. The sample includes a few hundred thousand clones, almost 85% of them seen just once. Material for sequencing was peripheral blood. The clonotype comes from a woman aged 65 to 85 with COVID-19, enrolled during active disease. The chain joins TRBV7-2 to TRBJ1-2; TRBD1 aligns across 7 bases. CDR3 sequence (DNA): TGTGCCAGCAGGGCGCAGGGGGTTGGCTACACCTTC. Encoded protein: CASRAQGVGYTF.